A single sample gave rise to the 15 T cell receptor beta chains below, sequenced in a study of spatial heterogeneity in lung cancer. As for time point: blood at routine non-recurrence follow-up after resection. TCRdb re-called the 5' RACE reads through MiXCR, storing one row per CDR3 protein. Of under 150,000 distinct CDR3 sequences in the sample, 10% to 13% were seen once. This specimen consisted of PBMCs, obtained at follow-up. These receptors all come from a female donor with early-stage non-small cell lung cancer.

V and J are TRBV5-1 and TRBJ2-3; possible D gene TRBD2, 6 bases. Trimming stripped 1 base from V and 6 bases from J, with 12 bases between. In germline, CDR1 is SGHRS, CDR2 YFSETQ. This CDR3 contains 14 residues. CDR3 nucleotides: TGCGCCAGCAGCTTGAGGGAGGCTGGGGATACGCAGTATTTT. Amino acids: CASSLREAGDTQYF.

This clonotype was seen a handful of times. The chain carries TRBV28 and TRBJ1-1, with unresolved D. Germline CDR1 and CDR2: MDHEN and SYDVKM. The germline V and J ends were trimmed by 5 bases and 2 bases, with 9 bases remaining between them. The CDR3 runs to 13 residues. The CDR3: CASSPVGNTEAFF. In DNA, the CDR3 is TGTGCCAGCAGTCCGGTGGGTAACACTGAAGCTTTCTTT.

This clonotype appeared many times. The V and J genes are TRBV7-7 and TRBJ2-7, with D uncertain. This CDR3 has 15 amino acids. In germline, CDR1 is SSHAT, CDR2 FNYEAQ (reference sequence). The CDR3 is CAFTRIPSQTYEQYV. CDR3 coding DNA: TGTGCTTTCACGAGGATCCCCTCTCAAACCTACGAGCAGTACGTC.

This clonotype showed up just a few times. This chain links TRBV7-6 with TRBJ2-3; no definite D call. The CDR3 consists of 17 residues. The germline V and J ends were trimmed by 3 bases and 0 bases, with 16 bases remaining between them. The germline V gene has CDR1 SGHVS and CDR2 FNYEAQ. The CDR3 DNA follows: TGTGCCAGCAGCTTCCTGTTGCCTGGGGTTAGCACAGATACGCAGTATTTT. It specifies CASSFLLPGVSTDTQYF.

This clonotype was detected only a few times. This chain joins TRBV6-2 or TRBV6-3 and TRBJ2-7; TRBD2 aligns across 10 bases. V dropped 5 bases and J dropped 4; count of bases not matched to a gene: 5. Germline values: CDR1 MNHEY, CDR2 SVGEGT. The CDR3 has 14 residues. This chain's CDR3 is CASSHGTSVYEQYV. The CDR3 DNA reads TGTGCCAGCAGTCACGGGACTAGCGTTTACGAGCAGTACGTC.

In this sample, this clonotype turned up many times. The V call is TRBV7-3, the J call TRBJ2-3; perhaps TRBD2 as D (5 bases). The CDR3 length is 15 residues. V lost 6 bases and J lost 2, with 15 bases in between. CDR1 and CDR2 from the germline V gene are SGHTA and FQGTGA. CDR3 sequence: CASRLLVWDTDTQYF. DNA for the CDR3: TGTGCCAGCAGGCTACTAGTGTGGGACACAGATACGCAGTATTTT.

The chain couples TRBV20-1 to TRBJ2-1, with D possibly matching TRBD2 (5 bases). Germline CDR1 reads DFQATT; CDR2 reads SNEGSKA (reference sequence). Trimming shortened V by 8 bases and J by 6 bases, and 14 bases separated the two germline ends. The CDR3 is 12 amino acids. The CDR3, as DNA: TGCAGTAGAGGGAGCGGTAGCAATGAGCAGTTCTTC. It is translated as CSRGSGSNEQFF.

In this sample, this clonotype turned up many times. V usage is TRBV12-3 or TRBV12-4 and J usage is TRBJ1-5; D ambiguous. The CDR3 contains 13 residues. Between the trimmed V and J ends, which lost 5 bases and 3 bases, there was a span of 8 bases. CDR3 in DNA: TGTGCCAGCAGTCCCAGGAACAATCAGCCCCAGCATTTT. As protein: CASSPRNNQPQHF.

This clonotype has at least ten counts. The V gene is TRBV11-1, the J gene TRBJ2-1; 11 bases fit TRBD2. CDR3 length: 16 residues. V trimming: 3 bases; J trimming: 4 bases; junction bases outside the gene matches: 5. The germline gives CDR1 SGHAT, CDR2 FQDESV (reference sequence). CDR3 DNA sequence: TGTGCCAGCAGCTTTTATGGGACTAGCGGATACAATGAGCAGTTCTTC. The encoded protein is CASSFYGTSGYNEQFF.

The V gene is TRBV15, the J gene TRBJ2-1; D unclear. Germline V gene data show CDR1 as LNHNV and CDR2 as YYDKDF (reference sequence). Trimming shortened V by 0 bases and J by 3 bases, and 6 bases separated the two germline ends. The CDR3 sequence is 14 residues long. CDR3 sequence (DNA): TGTGCCACCAGCAGAGACAGGTACTACAATGAGCAGTTCTTC. Translation gives CATSRDRYYNEQFF.

This clonotype was picked up a small number of times. V usage is TRBV10-3 and J usage is TRBJ1-4, with D possibly matching TRBD1 (5 bases). This CDR3 is built from 14 residues. The V gene lost 4 bases and the J gene lost 6 bases, with 12 bases spanning the gap. In germline, CDR1 is ENHRY, CDR2 SYGVKD. CDR3 in amino acids: CAISVGDLDEKLFF. The CDR3 nucleotides read TGTGCCATCAGTGTTGGGGACCTCGATGAAAAACTGTTTTTT.

This chain joins TRBV24-1 and TRBJ1-1; D might be TRBD1 (5 bases). The CDR3 loop spans 13 amino acids. The germline V and J ends were trimmed by 9 bases and 0 bases, with 10 bases remaining between them. Germline lookup yields CDR1 KGHDR and CDR2 SFDVKD. The CDR3 coding sequence is TGTGCCACCCAGACAGCCTTGAACACTGAAGCTTTCTTT. Translated, it gives CATQTALNTEAFF.

In this sample, this clonotype turned up a few times. The chain joins TRBV6-1 to TRBJ2-2, with 10 bases aligning to TRBD1. The CDR3 loop spans 17 amino acids. CDR1 is MNHNS, CDR2 SASEGT, per germline. V gave up 0 bases and J gave up 6 bases; unmatched junction bases: 7. The CDR3 sequence is CASSEAVAGQGSGELFF. The CDR3 bases are TGTGCCAGCAGTGAAGCAGTTGCGGGACAGGGGTCCGGGGAGCTGTTTTTT.

Many counts were recorded for this clonotype. V and J are TRBV7-8 and TRBJ2-7; D possibly corresponds to TRBD1 (5 bases). In germline, CDR1 is SGHVS, CDR2 FQNEAQ. The germline V and J ends were trimmed by 7 bases and 4 bases, with 14 bases remaining between them. The CDR3 has 13 residues. The CDR3 DNA reads TGTGCCAGCAAAGCAGGGTTTGGGTACGAGCAGTACTTC. This gives the protein CASKAGFGYEQYF. Drawing the rest from reference TRBV7-8 and TRBJ2-7, the complete variable domain is GAGVSQSPRYKVAKRGQDVALRCDPISGHVSLFWYQQALGQGPEFLTYFQNEAQLDKSGLPSDRFFAERPEGSVSTLKIQRTQQEDSAVYLCASKAGFGYEQYFGPGTRLTVT.

This clonotype came up many times. The chain carries TRBV7-3 and TRBJ2-1, with 9 bases aligning to TRBD1. The CDR3 is 14 residues long. In germline, CDR1 is SGHTA, CDR2 FQGTGA. The V segment lost 5 bases and the J segment 7 bases; nucleotides outside the gene matches: 6. In DNA form, the CDR3 reads TGTGCCAGCAGCCAAGACAGGGGGATTAATGAGCAGTTCTTC. It is translated as CASSQDRGINEQFF.